The 23 T cell receptor beta chains listed next were all sequenced from one sample in a study of vaccination effects on CD4 cells after COVID-19. The data were produced by immunoSEQ multiplex PCR, yet TCRdb's version contains in-frame clones alone and is incomplete. The top ten clones hold about 3.8% of a sample with approximately 40,000 clones, around 76% of them seen once. No antigen has been identified for these receptors. CD4+ T cells were isolated after less than 13 days of culture. This individual contracted SARS-CoV-2 between March and December 2020, as verified by PCR. The vaccine given was either BNT162b2 or mRNA-1273, in two doses. The input for sequencing was CD4+ T cells from PBMCs cultured without peptide, taken after COVID-19 vaccination. These receptors all come from a human donor who had a prior SARS-CoV-2 infection.

The chain uses TRBV11-3 and TRBJ2-3; weak D call: TRBD2 (6 bases). The CDR3 is 15 residues long. Between the trimmed V and J ends, which lost 6 bases and 2 bases, there was a span of 15 bases. Germline values: CDR1 SGHNT, CDR2 YENEEA. CDR3 region: CASRHLAYATDTQYF. DNA of the CDR3: TGTGCCAGCAGACACCTAGCGTACGCCACAGATACGCAGTATTTT.

The CDR3 coding sequence is TGTGCCAGCAGTGCCCCCCCCCTCTCTGGAAACACCATATATTTT. Amino acids: CASSAPPLSGNTIYF. This chain joins TRBV7-9 and TRBJ1-3; D unresolved. Looked up from germline, CDR1 is SEHNR and CDR2 is FQNEAQ (reference sequence). The ends were cut back, 6 bases at V and 0 bases at J, with 12 bases in the middle. The CDR3 runs 15 residues.

V gene TRBV1 combines with J gene TRBJ1-4. TRBV1 is termed a pseudogene. CDR3 size: 15 residues. The CDR3 reads CTSSQGRNLNEKLFF. CDR3 nucleotides: TGCACCAGCAGCCAAGGACGGAACTTAAATGAAAAACTGTTTTTT.

The chain joins TRBV3-1 (or the pseudogene TRBV3-2) to TRBJ2-6; D call uncertain. V lost 4 bases and J 0 bases, leaving 10 bases between the germline ends. Per germline, CDR1 LGHDT and CDR2 YNNKEL (reference sequence). This CDR3 contains 16 residues. CDR3 loop: CASSPRPSSGANVLTF. The CDR3 DNA sequence: TGTGCCAGCAGCCCCCGTCCTAGCTCTGGGGCCAACGTCCTGACTTTC.

V gene TRBV18 combines with J gene TRBJ1-6, with D unresolved. This CDR3 is 15 amino acids long. V was pared by 1 base and J by 5 bases, with 9 bases between. Per germline, CDR1 KGHSH and CDR2 LQKENI. The CDR3 loop is CASSPQGLNNSPLHF. Written as DNA, the CDR3 is TGTGCCAGCTCACCACAAGGACTAAATAATTCACCCCTCCACTTT.

This chain connects TRBV11-3 to TRBJ2-4; the D gene could be TRBD1 or TRBD2 (5 bases each). The germline gives CDR1 SGHNT, CDR2 YENEEA. Trimming removed 5 bases at V and 5 bases at J, with 13 bases between. The CDR3 spans 14 residues. The CDR3 sequence is CASSLNLGENIQYF. For the CDR3, the DNA is TGTGCCAGCAGCCTCAACTTGGGGGAAAACATTCAGTACTTC.

The sample holds a few counts of this clone. V is TRBV24-1 and J is TRBJ2-5; 8 positions agree with TRBD1. CDR3 length: 16 amino acids. The trim removed 4 bases at V and 3 bases at J, leaving 9 bases unmatched. Germline assignment: CDR1 KGHDR and CDR2 SFDVKD. As DNA, the CDR3 is TGTGCCACCAGTGAGCATTGGGGGACAGGTGAAGAGACCCAGTACTTC. It codes for CATSEHWGTGEETQYF.

This clone was recorded once. Germline and junction disagree at one end, which may indicate a read error. In DNA form, the CDR3 reads TGCGCCAGCACCTTGACTAGCGGGGACGATACGCAGTATTTT. This encodes CASTLTSGDDTQYF. The rearrangement joins TRBV5-1 to TRBJ2-3; TRBD2 agrees at 11 bases. CDR3 length: 14 residues. CDR1 and CDR2 from the germline V gene are SGHRS and YFSETQ.

V is TRBV5-4 and J is TRBJ1-3; D might be TRBD1 (5 bases). With 0 bases removed from V and 2 bases from J, the gap between germline ends came to 15 bases. The germline CDR1 and CDR2 sequences are SGHNT and YYREEE (reference sequence). The CDR3 is 17 residues long. For the CDR3, the DNA is TGTGCCAGCAGCTTGGGGACGGCAGGGACGCCTGGAAACACCATATATTTT. Encoded protein: CASSLGTAGTPGNTIYF.

The gene calls are TRBV9 and TRBJ1-6; 7 bases align to TRBD1. From germline, CDR1 is SGDLS and CDR2 YYNGEE. The CDR3 spans 13 residues. The ends lost 7 bases at V and 7 bases at J; junction bases unmatched: 5. The CDR3 sequence is CASRDSLNSPLHF. The CDR3 coding sequence is TGTGCCAGCCGGGACAGCCTAAATTCACCCCTCCACTTT.

This chain joins TRBV21-1 and TRBJ2-2; the DNA was not compared with TRBD1, the D call given in the table. TRBV21-1 is deemed a pseudogene. CDR3 length: 19 residues. The CDR3 DNA follows: TGTGCCAGCAGCAAAGCGAGCAAGGGGGCGATTCCGAACACCGGGGAGCTGTTTTTT. Its translation: CASSKASKGAIPNTGELFF.

This chain uses TRBV6-6 with TRBJ2-7, with 7 bases fitting TRBD2. V shed 0 bases and J 12 bases; nucleotides not matched to a gene: 5. There are 12 residues in the CDR3. Germline V gene sequence: CDR1 MNHNY, CDR2 SVGAGI (reference sequence). The CDR3 sequence: CASSYSSGILYF. The DNA for the CDR3 is TGTGCCAGCAGTTACTCAAGCGGGATATTGTACTTC.

The genes are TRBV7-9 and TRBJ2-1; TRBD2 aligns across 8 bases. With 4 bases clipped from V and 6 bases from J, the junction kept 11 bases outside the gene matches. In germline, CDR1 is SEHNR, CDR2 FQNEAQ (reference sequence). This CDR3 comprises 16 residues. CDR3 DNA: TGTGCCAGCAGCTCAGCCGCGGGAGGCAGCTCCAATGAGCAGTTCTTC. It is translated as CASSSAAGGSSNEQFF.

The chain combines TRBV5-5 with TRBJ2-1; D ambiguous. The CDR3 sequence is 15 residues long. In germline, CDR1 is SGHKS, CDR2 YYEKEE (reference sequence). Between the trimmed V and J ends, which lost 9 bases and 2 bases, there was a span of 18 bases. DNA of the CDR3: TGTGCCACCTTGTGGGCTATCCGTACCTACAATGAGCAGTTCTTC. Translating gives CATLWAIRTYNEQFF.

This chain links TRBV7-3 with TRBJ2-5; D not resolved. V lost 6 bases to trimming and J lost 4 bases, with 6 bases between them. The CDR3 length is 11 residues. From germline, CDR1 is SGHTA and CDR2 FQGTGA. The CDR3 sequence is CASRLGETQYF. Here the CDR3 DNA reads TGTGCCAGCAGGTTAGGAGAGACCCAGTACTTC.

The chain recombines TRBV3-1 (or the pseudogene TRBV3-2) with TRBJ2-5; D is possibly TRBD1 (5 bases). The germline V gene encodes CDR1 LGHDT and CDR2 YNNKEL (reference sequence). Trimming cost V 0 bases and J 1 base, with 12 bases left between them. This CDR3 comprises 16 residues. Written as DNA, the CDR3 is TGTGCCAGCAGCCAAGAGTTTGACAGACGCCAAGAGACCCAGTACTTC. Encoded protein: CASSQEFDRRQETQYF.

The rearrangement joins TRBV7-9 to TRBJ2-2, with 12 nucleotides matching TRBD2. CDR1 and CDR2 from the germline V gene are SEHNR and FQNEAQ (reference sequence). The CDR3 sequence is 18 residues long. The V segment lost 4 bases and the J segment 0 bases; nucleotides outside the gene matches: 6. The CDR3 region is CASSSTSGSLTNTGELFF. The CDR3 nucleotides read TGTGCCAGCAGCTCGACTAGCGGGAGTCTTACGAACACCGGGGAGCTGTTTTTT.

The V call is TRBV6-5, the J call TRBJ2-7; D perhaps matches TRBD2 (5 bases). V lost 9 bases to trimming and J lost 1 base, with 16 bases between them. Germline V CDR1 and CDR2: MNHEY, SVGAGI. This CDR3 is 14 amino acids long. The CDR3 DNA sequence: TGTGCCAGTTCGAGGTTTGAGCGGTCCTACGAGCAGTACTTC. It encodes CASSRFERSYEQYF.

V gene TRBV7-9 combines with J gene TRBJ2-1; tentatively, D is TRBD2 (5 bases). There are 19 residues in the CDR3. The germline CDR1 and CDR2 sequences are SEHNR and FQNEAQ (reference sequence). V was cut by 5 bases and J by 4 bases, with 27 bases left in between. CDR3 amino acids: CASSLPRVLAAWGYNEQFF. CDR3 coding DNA: TGTGCCAGCAGCCTCCCGAGGGTTCTAGCCGCCTGGGGATACAATGAGCAGTTCTTC.

This chain uses TRBV9 with TRBJ2-3, with unresolved D. The V end lost 0 bases, the J end lost 4 bases, and 6 bases lay between the germline ends. Germline V gene lookup returns CDR1 SGDLS and CDR2 YYNGEE. The CDR3 is made up of 13 amino acids. CDR3 DNA sequence: TGTGCCAGCAGCGTAGGCGAGTCAGATACGCAGTATTTT. Encoded protein: CASSVGESDTQYF.

This clone qualifies as medium-sized. The chain has TRBV7-3 and TRBJ2-3; D may be TRBD2 (5 bases). Germline assignment: CDR1 SGHTA and CDR2 FQGTGA. The CDR3 is 16 amino acids. The germline V and J ends were trimmed by 2 bases and 6 bases, with 18 bases remaining between them. The DNA of the CDR3 is TGTGCCAGCAGCTTAGGTCATCAACTAGGCTTGGATACGCAGTATTTT. Translated: CASSLGHQLGLDTQYF.

This clone was seen more than once but under ten times. The chain carries TRBV14 and TRBJ2-1, with TRBD1 as a possible D gene (5 bases). Per the germline V gene, CDR1 is SGHDN and CDR2 is FVKESK. V was shortened by 7 bases and J by 4 bases, with 14 bases between the two germline ends. CDR3 length: 14 residues. CDR3 sequence reads: CASNMGPLYNEQFF. The CDR3 nucleotides read TGTGCCAGCAATATGGGGCCACTATACAATGAGCAGTTCTTC.

The chain combines TRBV4-3 with TRBJ2-7, with D possibly being TRBD1 (5 bases). This CDR3 is built from 15 residues. Germline V gene data show CDR1 as LGHNA and CDR2 as YSLEER. Trimming stripped 0 bases from V and 0 bases from J, with 9 bases between. Written as DNA, the CDR3 is TGCGCCAGCAGCCAAGATGCCAGGGTCTCCTACGAGCAGTACTTC. This encodes CASSQDARVSYEQYF.